The 7 T cell receptor beta chains reported below all come from one sample, sequenced in a study of metastatic and nonmetastatic thyroid tumors. Through MiXCR, TCRdb re-clonotyped the PCR reads. The table lists about 23,000 clones, about a quarter of them singletons. No patient received treatment before thyroid surgery. The sequenced sample consisted of tumor tissue. The receptors shown here come from a female donor with papillary thyroid cancer or a benign thyroid nodule (not recorded which). Some clones in this sample may be carry-over from other donors' samples.

The table lists this clone with a few counts. At one end, the junction sequence differs from germline, possibly due to a read error. This chain joins TRBV6-1 and TRBJ1-2; D is uncertain. Per germline, CDR1 MNHNS and CDR2 SASEGT. CDR3 size: 17 residues. The CDR3: CASSEAASFSWCYVYTF. The DNA for the CDR3 is TGTGCCAGCAGTGAAGCGGCATCTTTTTCCTGGTGCTATGTCTACACCTTC.

This clone appeared a few times. Written as DNA, the CDR3 is TGTGCCAGCATTTCTGGCGTTGAAGCTTTCTTT. As protein: CASISGVEAFF. The V gene is TRBV6-1, the J gene TRBJ1-1; unclear D gene. The V end lost 7 bases, the J end lost 7 bases, and 10 bases lay between the germline ends. This CDR3 is 11 amino acids long. Per the germline V gene, CDR1 is MNHNS and CDR2 is SASEGT.

In its sample, this clone was seen many times. The gene calls are TRBV9 and TRBJ2-3; TRBD2 might be the D (7 bases). This CDR3 region has 14 residues. Germline V CDR1 and CDR2: SGDLS, YYNGEE. Trimming took 3 bases from V and 0 from J, leaving 8 bases between them. CDR3 in DNA: TGTGCCAGCAGCGAGGGGGGGAGCACAGATACGCAGTATTTT. This codes for CASSEGGSTDTQYF. The complete variable domain, with remaining parts taken from reference TRBV9 and TRBJ2-3, reads DSGVTQTPKHLITATGQRVTLRCSPRSGDLSVYWYQQSLDQGLQFLIQYYNGEERAKGNILERFSAQQFPDLHSELNLSSLELGDSALYFCASSEGGSTDTQYFGPGTRLTVL.

This clone came up many times. J is TRBJ1-5 and V is TRBV6-2 or TRBV6-3, with D possibly matching TRBD1 (6 bases). CDR1 MNHEY and CDR2 SVGEGT come from the germline V gene. The CDR3 loop spans 14 amino acids. The germline V and J ends were trimmed by 6 bases and 4 bases, with 13 bases remaining between them. Written as DNA, the CDR3 is TGTGCCAGCAGCCTAACAGGGCTGAATCAGCCCCAGCATTTT. Its protein product is CASSLTGLNQPQHF.

This clone showed up many times. The chain links TRBV14 to TRBJ2-2; D may correspond to TRBD1 or TRBD2 (6 bases each). Germline CDR1 SGHDN, CDR2 FVKESK. With 6 bases removed from V and 5 bases from J, the gap between germline ends came to 16 bases. The CDR3 spans 15 residues. The chain's CDR3 is CASRELGGNTGELFF. The DNA for the CDR3 is TGTGCCAGCAGAGAATTGGGGGGCAATACCGGGGAGCTGTTTTTT. Filled out from reference TRBV14 and TRBJ2-2, the complete variable domain reads EAGVTQFPSHSVIEKGQTVTLRCDPISGHDNLYWYRRVMGKEIKFLLHFVKESKQDESGMPNNRFLAERTGGTYSTLKVQPAELEDSGVYFCASRELGGNTGELFFGEGSRLTVL.

This clone was seen only a few times. The V and J genes are TRBV10-3 and TRBJ1-3; D is perhaps TRBD1 (6 bases). The CDR3 is made up of 17 amino acids. V lost 5 bases and J lost 5, with 22 bases in between. CDR1 and CDR2 (germline): ENHRY, SYGVKD. In nucleotides, the CDR3 is TGTGCCATCAGTCCCTCTGGGGGCACAATGGGACGAAACACCATATATTTT. Encoded protein: CAISPSGGTMGRNTIYF.

This clone has at least ten counts. The chain joins TRBV4-1 to TRBJ1-3; 7 nucleotides agree with TRBD1. With V trimmed by 0 bases and J by 2 bases, 4 bases remained unmatched. CDR3 length: 16 residues. Germline V gene data show CDR1 as MGHRA and CDR2 as YSYEKL. The CDR3 region is CASSQEDRRPGNTIYF. The DNA of the CDR3 is TGCGCCAGCAGCCAAGAGGACAGGCGCCCTGGAAACACCATATATTTT.